This TCR beta chain appears in the sequencing data of a study of regulatory T cells in long-lasting Graves disease. The germline CDR1 and CDR2 sequences are SGHKS and YYEKEE (reference sequence). V shed 4 bases, J shed 5 bases, and the junction held 12 bases outside the gene matches. The CDR3 covers 16 residues. For TCR beta, libraries came from iRepertoire HTBI primers and Arm-PCR of CDR3 regions. One entry per CDR3 protein results from TCRdb running MiXCR on the multiplex PCR reads. The table shows hundreds of thousands of distinct CDR3 sequences, with approximately 15% occurring only once. Stated time point: newly diagnosed GD, antithyroid drugs for less than 3 months. The TCR library was prepared using RNA isolated from PBMCs. Approximately 8.6-milliliter peripheral blood samples went into EDTA tubes. The same sample was also studied in work on T cells in Graves' hyperthyroidism and ophthalmopathy. That paper adds: Patients counted as stable if ophthalmopathy did not develop within 18 months.

V usage is TRBV5-5 and J usage is TRBJ2-7, with 10 nucleotides matching TRBD2. This TCR was recovered from a middle-aged woman with Graves disease. The input for sequencing was peripheral blood mononuclear cells (PBMCs), taken at new diagnosis, from a patient treated with antithyroid drugs. The CDR3 region is CASSQSETSGKDEQYF. The CDR3 DNA reads as TGTGCCAGCAGCCAAAGTGAAACTAGCGGGAAGGACGAGCAGTACTTC.